This T cell receptor (beta chain) was found in a study of T-cell memory formation after mild COVID-19. This clonotype came up many times. Its antigen is unknown. Barcoded TCR alpha and TCR beta cDNA libraries with UMIs came from 5'RACE using constant-segment primers. MiXCR was run by TCRdb on the 5' RACE reads, yielding one entry per CDR3 protein. This table holds approximately 580,000 distinct CDR3 sequences, over 20% found once. Overall study results and limits: Contracting clones, day 15 to 85, had balanced CD4/CD8, and later expanders favored CD4+.

Germline assignment: CDR1 LNHDA and CDR2 SQIVND (reference sequence). V lost 7 bases, J lost 5 bases, and 20 bases lay in between. The CDR3 has 16 residues. The genes are TRBV19 and TRBJ2-2; D is ambiguous. The material sequenced was PBMCs or a T cell subset sorted from them (not recorded which). The TCR was taken from an adult woman who had mild COVID-19 (a few samples of this study predate the infection). Cell type and time point are not known. CDR3 region: CASIRTDQQRTGELFF. CDR3 nucleotide sequence: TGTGCCAGTATTCGAACAGATCAGCAACGGACCGGGGAGCTGTTTTTT.